The 27 T cell receptor beta chains listed next were all sequenced from one sample in a study of glioma-infiltrating T cells (dated by TCRdb to the mid-2010s). Sequencing was performed on an Illumina MiSeq. TCR alpha and beta CDR3 regions were amplified with the iRepertoire nested amplicon-rescue multiplex PCR (arm-PCR) platform from RNA. The public reads were quality trimmed at Q25 with fastp and then assembled into clones with MiXCR by TCRdb, keeping productive beta chains. Each CDR3 protein gets just one entry, which takes the most common genes and DNA from the rows behind it. The sample table holds 84,000 or so distinct CDR3 sequences, of which less than 30% were seen once. The top ten clones comprise 6.7% of the sample. Sequenced sample: glioma tissue, nonneoplastic brain tissue, or PBMCs (not recorded which). Every receptor here comes from a human donor with low-grade glioma or glioblastoma, undergoing nonglioma brain surgery, or in good health (not recorded which).

Ten or more counts support this clonotype. CDR3 in amino acids: CASSSGDDSYEQYF. The CDR3 nucleotides are TGTGCCAGCAGTTCGGGGGACGACTCCTACGAGCAGTACTTC. The rearrangement links TRBV27 to TRBJ2-7, with D possibly TRBD2 on 6 matching bases. V gave up 4 bases and J gave up 0 bases, with 10 bases separating them. The CDR3 contains 14 residues. The V gene's germline CDR1 is MNHEY and CDR2 SMNVEV (reference sequence).

This clonotype is deemed medium-sized. The rearrangement uses TRBV15 and TRBJ1-1, with 8 bases that match TRBD1. J was trimmed by 0 bases and V by 4 bases; bases with no gene match: 4. This CDR3 comprises 15 residues. Germline CDR1 reads LNHNV; CDR2 reads YYDKDF (reference sequence). CDR3 DNA: TGTGCCACCAGCACTCGACAGGGGATGAACACTGAAGCTTTCTTT. Residues: CATSTRQGMNTEAFF. The full variable domain, in which reference TRBV15 and TRBJ1-1 provide the parts outside the CDR3, is DAMVIQNPRYQVTQFGKPVTLSCSQTLNHNVMYWYQQKSSQAPKLLFHYYDKDFNNEADTPDNFQSRRPNTSFCFLDIRSPGLGDTAMYLCATSTRQGMNTEAFFGQGTRLTVV.

V usage is TRBV29-1 and J usage is TRBJ2-1; TRBD2 agrees at 12 bases. The CDR3 loop spans 16 amino acids. V lost 3 bases to trimming and J lost 6 bases; unmatched junction nucleotides: 9. CDR1 and CDR2 (germline): SQVTM, ANQGSEA. The CDR3 DNA follows: TGCAGCGTTGAGTCGGTTGCTAGCGGGAGGGCCAATGAGCAGTTCTTC. Translation: CSVESVASGRANEQFF.

At least ten counts were recorded for this clonotype. V is TRBV6-2 or TRBV6-3 and J is TRBJ2-1; D is undetermined. With 1 base removed from V and 7 bases from J, the gap between germline ends came to 8 bases. The CDR3 contains 13 residues. Germline assignment: CDR1 MNHEY and CDR2 SVGEGT. The CDR3 region has the DNA TGTGCCAGCAGTTACTTCGGGTTGAATGAGCAGTTCTTC. Translation gives CASSYFGLNEQFF.

This clonotype was observed many times. V gene TRBV20-1 combines with J gene TRBJ1-2, with 10 bases aligning to TRBD1. The germline gives CDR1 DFQATT, CDR2 SNEGSKA (reference sequence). The ends lost 5 bases at V and 2 bases at J; junction bases unmatched: 5. The CDR3 is made up of 14 amino acids. CDR3 sequence (DNA): TGCAGTGCTCCTGACAGGGGGCAGAACTATGGCTACACCTTC. Translation gives CSAPDRGQNYGYTF.

This clonotype was recorded at least ten times. CDR3 sequence: CASSYGPGARDTQYF. DNA of the CDR3: TGTGCCAGCAGTTACGGGCCTGGGGCTCGAGATACGCAGTATTTT. The V gene is TRBV6-2 or TRBV6-3, the J gene TRBJ2-3, with D possibly matching TRBD1 (5 bases). The CDR3 runs to 15 residues. V gave up 2 bases and J gave up 5 bases, with 14 bases separating them. Germline V CDR1 and CDR2: MNHEY, SVGEGT.

The CDR3 here is CSARDGGGTDTQYF. The CDR3 DNA sequence: TGCAGTGCTAGAGATGGGGGAGGCACAGATACGCAGTATTTT. The rearrangement uses TRBV20-1 and TRBJ2-3; tentatively, D is TRBD1 or TRBD2 (5 bases each). CDR1 and CDR2 from the germline V gene are DFQATT and SNEGSKA (reference sequence). The V and J ends lost 0 bases and 1 base respectively, with 8 bases between them. This CDR3 is built from 14 residues.

This clonotype was seen ten or more times. The gene calls are TRBV6-2 or TRBV6-3 and TRBJ1-1; possible D gene TRBD1, 6 bases. The V end lost 5 bases, the J end lost 4 bases, and 17 bases lay between the germline ends. The CDR3 extends over 15 amino acids. The germline CDR1 and CDR2 sequences are MNHEY and SVGEGT. Written as DNA, the CDR3 is TGTGCCAGCAGTCACCCGAAGGGGGTGGGCACTGAAGCTTTCTTT. This codes for CASSHPKGVGTEAFF.

As for this clonotype: Compared with germline, one end of the junction differs, possibly owing to a read error. The chain couples TRBV20-1 to TRBJ2-7; TRBD2 agrees at 10 bases. This CDR3 has 15 residues. Germline CDR1 DFQATT, CDR2 SNEGSKA (reference sequence). CDR3 bases: TGCAGTGCTAGAGAACTAGCGGGAACCTTCTACGAGCGGTACTTC. It encodes CSARELAGTFYERYF.

This clonotype was picked up many times. This chain connects TRBV4-1 to TRBJ1-6; D uncertain. The V end was cut by 0 bases, the J end by 10 bases, with 16 bases between. From germline, CDR1 is MGHRA and CDR2 YSYEKL. The CDR3 covers 16 residues. The CDR3 is CASSQDLAARRSPLHF. The CDR3 DNA follows: TGCGCCAGCAGCCAAGATCTGGCGGCCCGGCGGTCACCCCTCCACTTT.

This clonotype was recorded at least ten times. V is TRBV12-3 or TRBV12-4 and J is TRBJ1-2; D not certain. The CDR3 sequence is 12 residues long. Trimming stripped 1 base from V and 5 bases from J, with 5 bases between. In DNA form, the CDR3 reads TGTGCCAGCAGTTTAGACCCGTATGGCTACACCTTC. It is translated as CASSLDPYGYTF.

The chain is built from TRBV9 and TRBJ2-5; D remains unclear. The CDR3 is 14 amino acids. CDR1 and CDR2 from the germline V gene are SGDLS and YYNGEE. V lost 0 bases, J lost 2 bases, and 8 bases lay in between. The CDR3 DNA reads TGTGCCAGCAGCGTAGGCGGCGAGCAAGAGACCCAGTACTTC. Its translation: CASSVGGEQETQYF. Full variable domain (missing parts from reference TRBV9 and TRBJ2-5): DSGVTQTPKHLITATGQRVTLRCSPRSGDLSVYWYQQSLDQGLQFLIQYYNGEERAKGNILERFSAQQFPDLHSELNLSSLELGDSALYFCASSVGGEQETQYFGPGTRLLVL.

This clonotype was observed at least ten times. The chain recombines TRBV7-2 with TRBJ2-5; 15 positions agree with TRBD2. Germline V CDR1 and CDR2: SGHTA, FQGNSA. The CDR3 runs to 17 residues. With V trimmed by 4 bases and J by 4 bases, 7 bases remained unmatched. The DNA for the CDR3 is TGTGCCAGCAGCTCGGGACTAGCGGGGGGATATGGAGAGACCCAGTACTTC. Encoded protein: CASSSGLAGGYGETQYF. Looking up the rest from reference TRBV7-2 and TRBJ2-5 gives the full variable domain: GAGVSQSPSNKVTEKGKDVELRCDPISGHTALYWYRQSLGQGLEFLIYFQGNSAPDKSGLPSDRFSAERTGGSVSTLTIQRTQQEDSAVYLCASSSGLAGGYGETQYFGPGTRLLVL.

V gene TRBV6-5 combines with J gene TRBJ2-5; D perhaps matches TRBD1 (8 bases). The ends were cut back, 6 bases at V and 1 base at J, with 12 bases in the middle. Germline values: CDR1 MNHEY, CDR2 SVGAGI. The CDR3 covers 14 residues. The CDR3 here is CASRYRGGQETQYF. CDR3 DNA: TGTGCCAGCAGGTACAGGGGGGGCCAAGAGACCCAGTACTTC.

This clonotype rates as medium-sized (0.01 to 0.1%). This rearrangement joins TRBV20-1 to TRBJ2-1; no definite D call. The V and J ends lost 0 bases and 7 bases respectively, with 4 bases between them. The CDR3 consists of 11 residues. Germline assignment: CDR1 DFQATT and CDR2 SNEGSKA (reference sequence). The CDR3 sequence is CSARERNEQFF. The CDR3 region has the DNA TGCAGTGCTAGAGAGCGGAATGAGCAGTTCTTC.

In regard to this clonotype: One end of the junction is discordant with germline, which a read error may explain. The rearrangement uses TRBV7-2 and TRBJ2-6, with D possibly TRBD1 on 5 matching bases. Germline V CDR1 and CDR2: SGHTA, FQGNSA. The CDR3 has 17 residues. CDR3 in DNA: TGTGCCAGCAGCCAAGATCCAGGCCTCTCTGGGGCCAACGCCCTGACTTTC. This sequence encodes CASSQDPGLSGANALTF.

This clonotype showed up many times. The rearrangement uses TRBV15 and TRBJ2-2; D gene uncertain. Trimming cost V 2 bases and J 3 bases, with 4 bases left between them. CDR1 is LNHNV and CDR2 is YYDKDF in the germline V gene (reference sequence). CDR3 length: 13 residues. The CDR3 DNA sequence: TGTGCCACCAGCAGAACCTACACCGGGGAGCTGTTTTTT. This sequence encodes CATSRTYTGELFF.

To note about this clonotype: A much larger clone differs from this one at a single base, so this may be a read error. This chain joins TRBV19 and TRBJ2-1; D is ambiguous. The germline V gene encodes CDR1 LNHDA and CDR2 SQIVND (reference sequence). This CDR3 comprises 16 residues. As DNA, the CDR3 is TGTGCCAGTAGTATAATGGTCGCGAGCTCCTACAATGAGCAGCTCTTC. It specifies CASSIMVASSYNEQLF.

This clonotype was counted a single time. The rearrangement joins TRBV15 to TRBJ2-7; 9 nucleotides line up with TRBD2. CDR3 size: 17 residues. Looked up from germline, CDR1 is LNHNV and CDR2 is YYDKDF (reference sequence). The V and J ends lost 3 bases and 0 bases, in that order; junction bases with no gene match: 9. The CDR3 region has the DNA TGTGCCACCAGCAGGGCCACTCGACTAGCGGACTCCTACGAGCAGTACTTC. Residues: CATSRATRLADSYEQYF.

This clonotype has a count of ten or more. This rearrangement joins TRBV27 to TRBJ1-5; no clear D. The CDR3 loop spans 14 amino acids. V shed 6 bases and J shed 6 bases, with 15 bases lying between them. The germline CDR1 and CDR2 sequences are MNHEY and SMNVEV (reference sequence). Here the CDR3 DNA reads TGTGCCAGCAGCGGCAGCTTGGCGGGTCAGCCCCAGCATTTT. Translating it yields CASSGSLAGQPQHF.

This clonotype showed up many times. CDR3 loop: CASSQSLDRSRQPQHF. As DNA, the CDR3 is TGCGCCAGCAGCCAGTCCCTCGACAGGTCGAGACAGCCCCAGCATTTT. The gene calls are TRBV4-1 and TRBJ1-5, with D possibly TRBD1 on 6 matching bases. The CDR3 is made up of 16 amino acids. The V gene lost 3 bases and the J gene lost 7 bases, with 19 bases spanning the gap. CDR1 MGHRA and CDR2 YSYEKL come from the germline V gene.

This clonotype has a count of ten or more. The chain employs TRBV18 and TRBJ1-2, with 8 bases matching TRBD1. V dropped 6 bases and J dropped 7; count of bases not matched to a gene: 13. In germline, CDR1 is KGHSH, CDR2 LQKENI. The CDR3 runs to 15 residues. The CDR3 sequence: CASSPTGDRTVGYTF. CDR3 nucleotide sequence: TGTGCCAGCTCCCCCACGGGGGACAGGACTGTTGGCTACACCTTC.

This clonotype has ten or more counts. The rearrangement uses TRBV12-3 or TRBV12-4 and TRBJ1-1; no clear D gene. This CDR3 is built from 14 residues. V was clipped by 3 bases and J by 1 base, with 9 bases between them. CDR3 amino acids: CASSFRRANTEAFF. The CDR3 coding sequence is TGTGCCAGCAGTTTCCGGAGGGCGAACACTGAAGCTTTCTTT.

This clonotype was observed many times. The gene calls are TRBV18 and TRBJ2-7, with D possibly being TRBD1 (6 bases). This CDR3 is 12 amino acids long. Germline CDR1 is KGHSH and CDR2 is LQKENI. V lost 4 bases to trimming and J lost 5 bases, with 9 bases between them. The CDR3 is CASSRYRDEQYF. As DNA, the CDR3 is TGTGCCAGCTCACGCTACAGGGACGAGCAGTACTTC.

In its sample, this clonotype was seen many times. V and J are TRBV7-8 and TRBJ2-7, with 12 bases fitting TRBD1. Germline V gene lookup returns CDR1 SGHVS and CDR2 FQNEAQ. The CDR3 has 15 residues. V lost 5 bases and J lost 2; bases outside the gene matches: 4. CDR3 amino acids: CASSLGTGGPYEQYF. The CDR3 DNA follows: TGTGCCAGCAGCCTCGGGACAGGGGGCCCCTACGAGCAGTACTTC.

This clonotype has at least ten counts. The rearrangement joins TRBV6-1 to TRBJ1-2, with D possibly matching TRBD1 (5 bases). Germline V gene data show CDR1 as MNHNS and CDR2 as SASEGT. V lost 0 bases to trimming and J lost 6 bases, with 17 bases between them. The CDR3 length is 16 residues. CDR3 sequence: CASSEAYGPRADGYTF. As DNA, the CDR3 is TGTGCCAGCAGTGAAGCCTACGGGCCCAGGGCCGATGGCTACACCTTC.

This clonotype was observed a single time. This clone may be a read error of a much larger clone one base away. This chain joins TRBV14 and TRBJ2-3; D is unresolved. The CDR3 contains 15 residues. The ends were cut back, 2 bases at V and 7 bases at J, with 16 bases in the middle. Germline CDR1 reads SGHDN; CDR2 reads FVKESK. This CDR3 reads CASSQYNAWGYTQYF. The CDR3, as DNA: TGTGCCAGCAGCCAATACAATGCCTGGGGATATACGCAGTATTTT. Full variable domain (remainder filled in from reference TRBV14 and TRBJ2-3): EAGVTQFPSHSVIEKGQTVTLRCDPISGHDNLYWYRRVMGKEIKFLLHFVKESKQDESGMPNNRFLAERTGGTYSTLKVQPAELEDSGVYFCASSQYNAWGYTQYFGPGTRLTVL.